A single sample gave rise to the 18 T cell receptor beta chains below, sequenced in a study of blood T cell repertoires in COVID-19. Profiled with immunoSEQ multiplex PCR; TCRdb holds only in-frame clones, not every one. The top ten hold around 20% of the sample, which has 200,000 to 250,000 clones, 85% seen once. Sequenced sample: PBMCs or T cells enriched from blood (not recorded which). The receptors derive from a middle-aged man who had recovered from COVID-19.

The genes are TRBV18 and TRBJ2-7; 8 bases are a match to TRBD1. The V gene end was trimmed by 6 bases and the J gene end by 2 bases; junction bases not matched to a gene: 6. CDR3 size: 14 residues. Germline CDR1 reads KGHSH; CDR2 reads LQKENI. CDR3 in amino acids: CASSTGTGTYEQYF. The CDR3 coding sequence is TGTGCCAGCTCCACCGGGACAGGTACCTACGAGCAGTACTTC.

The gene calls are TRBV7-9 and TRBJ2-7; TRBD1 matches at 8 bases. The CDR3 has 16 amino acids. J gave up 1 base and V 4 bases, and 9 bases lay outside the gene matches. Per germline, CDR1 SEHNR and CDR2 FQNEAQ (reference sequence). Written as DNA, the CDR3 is TGTGCCAGCAGCTCCTCACCGGGACAGGCTTCCTACGAGCAGTACTTC. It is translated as CASSSSPGQASYEQYF. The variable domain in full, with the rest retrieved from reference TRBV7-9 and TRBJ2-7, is DTGVSQNPRHKITKRGQNVTFRCDPISEHNRLYWYRQTLGQGPEFLTYFQNEAQLEKSRLLSDRFSAERPKGSFSTLEIQRTEQGDSAMYLCASSSSPGQASYEQYFGPGTRLTVT.

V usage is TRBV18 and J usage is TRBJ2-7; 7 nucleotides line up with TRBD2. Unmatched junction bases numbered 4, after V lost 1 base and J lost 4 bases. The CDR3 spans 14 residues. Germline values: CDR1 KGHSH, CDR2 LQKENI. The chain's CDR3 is CASSPQRELYEQYF. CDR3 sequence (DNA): TGTGCCAGCTCACCACAGCGGGAATTGTACGAGCAGTACTTC.

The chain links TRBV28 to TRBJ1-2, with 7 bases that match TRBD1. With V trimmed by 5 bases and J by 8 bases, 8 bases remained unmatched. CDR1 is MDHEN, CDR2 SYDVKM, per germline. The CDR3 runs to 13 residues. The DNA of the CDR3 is TGTGCCAGCAGTGTCCGACAGGGAACGGGCTACACCTTC. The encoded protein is CASSVRQGTGYTF.

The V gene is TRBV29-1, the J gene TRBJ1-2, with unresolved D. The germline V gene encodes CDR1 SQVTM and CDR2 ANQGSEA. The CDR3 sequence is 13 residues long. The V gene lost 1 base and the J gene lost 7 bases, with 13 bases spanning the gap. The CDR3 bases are TGCAGCGTTGAAGGCGCCCTAGATGGTGGCTACACCTTC. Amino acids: CSVEGALDGGYTF.

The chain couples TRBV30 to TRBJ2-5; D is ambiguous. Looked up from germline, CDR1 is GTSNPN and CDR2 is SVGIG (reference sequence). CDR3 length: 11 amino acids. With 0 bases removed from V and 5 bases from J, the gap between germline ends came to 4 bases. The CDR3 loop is CAWSVRETQYF. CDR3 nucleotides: TGTGCCTGGAGTGTACGGGAGACCCAGTACTTC.

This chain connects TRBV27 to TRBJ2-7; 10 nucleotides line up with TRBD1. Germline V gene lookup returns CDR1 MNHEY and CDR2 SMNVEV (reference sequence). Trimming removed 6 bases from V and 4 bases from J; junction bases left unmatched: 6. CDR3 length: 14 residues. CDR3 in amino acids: CASSSTGGEYEQYF. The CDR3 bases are TGTGCCAGCAGCTCGACAGGGGGCGAGTACGAGCAGTACTTC.

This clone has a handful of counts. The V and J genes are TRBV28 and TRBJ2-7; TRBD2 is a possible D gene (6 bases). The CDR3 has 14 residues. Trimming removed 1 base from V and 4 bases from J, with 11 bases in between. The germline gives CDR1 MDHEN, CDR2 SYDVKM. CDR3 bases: TGTGCCAGCAGTTTATTGGGCAGCGGGTACGAGCAGTACTTC. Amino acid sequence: CASSLLGSGYEQYF. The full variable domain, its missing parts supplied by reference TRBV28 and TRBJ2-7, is DVKVTQSSRYLVKRTGEKVFLECVQDMDHENMFWYRQDPGLGLRLIYFSYDVKMKEKGDIPEGYSVSREKKERFSLILESASTNQTSMYLCASSLLGSGYEQYFGPGTRLTVT.

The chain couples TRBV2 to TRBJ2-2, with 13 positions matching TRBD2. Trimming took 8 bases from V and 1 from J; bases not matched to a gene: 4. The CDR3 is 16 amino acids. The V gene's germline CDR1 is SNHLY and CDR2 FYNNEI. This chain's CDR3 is CASDRTSGRNTGELFF. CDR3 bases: TGTGCCAGCGATAGGACTAGCGGGAGGAACACCGGGGAGCTGTTTTTT.

The CDR3 spells CASTHTGGNYGYTF. The CDR3, as DNA: TGTGCCAGCACCCACACCGGGGGGAACTATGGCTACACCTTC. The chain recombines TRBV6-5 with TRBJ1-2; the D gene is possibly TRBD1 (5 bases). The CDR3 runs 14 residues. V was shortened by 7 bases and J by 2 bases, with 14 bases between the two germline ends. Germline CDR1 MNHEY, CDR2 SVGAGI.

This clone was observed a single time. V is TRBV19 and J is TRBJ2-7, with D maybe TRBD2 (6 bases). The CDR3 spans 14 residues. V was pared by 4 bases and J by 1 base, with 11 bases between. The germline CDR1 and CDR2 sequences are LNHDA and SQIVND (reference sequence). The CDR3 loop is CASSKEGWSYEQYF. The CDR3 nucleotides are TGTGCCAGTAGTAAGGAGGGGTGGTCCTACGAGCAGTACTTC.

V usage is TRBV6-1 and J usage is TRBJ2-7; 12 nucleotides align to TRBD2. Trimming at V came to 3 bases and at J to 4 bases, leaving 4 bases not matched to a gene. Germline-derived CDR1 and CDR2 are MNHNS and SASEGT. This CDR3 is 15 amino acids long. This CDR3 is CASSEMLAGGYEQYF. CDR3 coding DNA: TGTGCCAGCAGTGAGATGCTAGCGGGAGGGTACGAGCAGTACTTC.

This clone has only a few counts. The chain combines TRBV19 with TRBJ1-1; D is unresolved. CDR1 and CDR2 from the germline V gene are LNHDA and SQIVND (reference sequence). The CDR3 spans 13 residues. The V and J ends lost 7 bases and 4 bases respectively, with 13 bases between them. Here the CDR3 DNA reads TGTGCCAGTAAATCGGGAGTCGGCACTGAAGCTTTCTTT. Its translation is CASKSGVGTEAFF.

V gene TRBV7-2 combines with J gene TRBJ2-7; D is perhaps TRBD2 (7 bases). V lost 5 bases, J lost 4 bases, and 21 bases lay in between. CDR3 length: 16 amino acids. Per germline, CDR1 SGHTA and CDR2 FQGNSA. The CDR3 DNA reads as TGTGCCAGCAGCAAGGGGGGGGGCTGGCCAAAGTACGAGCAGTACTTC. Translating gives CASSKGGGWPKYEQYF.

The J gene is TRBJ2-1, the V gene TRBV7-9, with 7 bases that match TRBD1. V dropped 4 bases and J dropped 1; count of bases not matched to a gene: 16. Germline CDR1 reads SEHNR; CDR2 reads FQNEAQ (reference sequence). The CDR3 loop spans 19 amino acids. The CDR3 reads CASSSIRPRDSLSYNEQFF. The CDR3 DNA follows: TGTGCCAGCAGCTCGATCCGGCCCAGGGACAGCTTATCCTACAATGAGCAGTTCTTC.

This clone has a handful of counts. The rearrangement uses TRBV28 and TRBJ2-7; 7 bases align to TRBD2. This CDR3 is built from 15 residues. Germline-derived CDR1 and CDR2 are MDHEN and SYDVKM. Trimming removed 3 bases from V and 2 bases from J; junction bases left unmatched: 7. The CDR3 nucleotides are TGTGCCAGCAGTTTCGTATGGGAGGGGACCTACGAGCAGTACTTC. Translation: CASSFVWEGTYEQYF.

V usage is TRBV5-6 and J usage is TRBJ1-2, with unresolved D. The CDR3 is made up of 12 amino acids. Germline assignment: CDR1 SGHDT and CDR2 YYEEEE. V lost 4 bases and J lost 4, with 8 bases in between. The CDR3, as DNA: TGTGCCAGCAGCCGCATCGGCTATGGCTACACCTTC. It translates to CASSRIGYGYTF.

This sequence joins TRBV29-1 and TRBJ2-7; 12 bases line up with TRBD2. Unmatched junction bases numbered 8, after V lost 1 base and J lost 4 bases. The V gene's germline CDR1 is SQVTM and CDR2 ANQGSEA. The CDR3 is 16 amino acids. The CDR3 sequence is CSVEGLAGAPSYEQYF. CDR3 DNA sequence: TGCAGCGTTGAAGGACTAGCGGGAGCCCCCTCTTACGAGCAGTACTTC.